The T cell receptor (beta chain) under discussion was sequenced for a study of cytomegalovirus exposure and HLA in healthy donors. Study context: The study placed approximately 78% of its 350 to 450 genotyped donors in the Caucasian-associated ancestry cluster. Study-wide results and limits: Confirmation in vitro established that a few CMV-associated chains were specific for CMV antigens. Upon later analysis, HLA-associated TCR beta chains proved more clonally expanded than other, equally common chains. Per a prior analysis, the majority of TCR beta V segments were productive roughly 87% or roughly 30% of the time.

As to this clone: Its antigen is as yet unknown. The same CDR3 also results from other DNA sequences found in this sample.

Primers: 60 Vbeta forward and 13 Jbeta reverse. Generated by immunoSEQ multiplex PCR, the TCRdb table keeps only in-frame clones and is missing some. The data show over 150,000 clones, approximately 77% seen once. The CDR3 has 13 residues. Germline V lookup: CDR1 SNHLY, CDR2 FYNNEI. V was clipped by 2 bases and J by 4 bases, with 6 bases between them. The material sequenced was PBMCs. The source of this sequence is a male donor in good health and CMV-seropositive. The chain has TRBV2 and TRBJ1-5, with a tentative D call TRBD1 (5 bases). CDR3 DNA sequence: TGTGCCAGCAGTGAACAGGGTAATCAGCCCCAGCATTTT. This codes for CASSEQGNQPQHF.